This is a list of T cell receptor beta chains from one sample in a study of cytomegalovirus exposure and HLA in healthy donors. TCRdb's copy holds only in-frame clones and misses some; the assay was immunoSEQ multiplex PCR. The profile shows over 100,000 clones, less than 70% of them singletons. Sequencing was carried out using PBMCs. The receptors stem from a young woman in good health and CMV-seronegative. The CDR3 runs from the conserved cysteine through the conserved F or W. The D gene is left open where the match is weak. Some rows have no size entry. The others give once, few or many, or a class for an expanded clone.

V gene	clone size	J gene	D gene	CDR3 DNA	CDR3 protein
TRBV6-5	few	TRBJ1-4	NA	TGTGCCAGCAGTTATGGGTTTCCGGGAACGAATGAAAAACTGTTTTTT	CASSYGFPGTNEKLFF
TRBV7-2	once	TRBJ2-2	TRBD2	TGTGCCAGCAGCCGACATAGCGGGAGGTTGGTCACCGGGGAGCTGTTTTTT	CASSRHSGRLVTGELFF
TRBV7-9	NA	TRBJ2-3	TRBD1	TGTGCCAGCAGGCCGGGACAGGGGTTCACAGATACGCAGTATTTT	CASRPGQGFTDTQYF
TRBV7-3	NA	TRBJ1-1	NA	TGTGCCAGCAGCTTGCTCGGGTTGAACACTGAAGCTTTCTTT	CASSLLGLNTEAFF
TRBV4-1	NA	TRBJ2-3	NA	TGCGCCAGCAGCCAAATAACTCGCACAGATACGCAGTATTTT	CASSQITRTDTQYF
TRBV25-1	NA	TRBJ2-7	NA	TGTGCCAGCAGTGTGCCCAGGTTCCCCTACGAGCAGTACTTC	CASSVPRFPYEQYF
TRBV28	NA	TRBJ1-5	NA	TGTGCCAGCAGTTTAAGAGGCCATAGCAATCAGCCCCAGCATTTT	CASSLRGHSNQPQHF
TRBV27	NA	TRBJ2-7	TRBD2	TGTGCCAGCAGTTTAGCACTAGCGGGAACGTACGAGCAGTACTTC	CASSLALAGTYEQYF
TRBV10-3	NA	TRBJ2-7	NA	TGTGCCATCAGTGAGTCCCGGACAGCCTACGAGCAGTACTTC	CAISESRTAYEQYF
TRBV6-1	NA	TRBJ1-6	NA	TGTGCCAGCGGCCGAAATAATTCACCCCTCCACTTT	CASGRNNSPLHF
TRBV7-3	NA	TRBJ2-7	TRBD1	TGTGCCAGCAGCTCTAATCCAGGGGGCGAGCAGTACTTC	CASSSNPGGEQYF
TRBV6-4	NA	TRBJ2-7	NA	TGTGCCAGCCCCGGGGGAGAGCAGTACTTC	CASPGGEQYF
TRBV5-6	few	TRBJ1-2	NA	TGTGCCAGCAGCTTATTACAGGCTAACTATGGCTACACCTTC	CASSLLQANYGYTF
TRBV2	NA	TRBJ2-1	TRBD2	TGTGCCAGCGGGCTAGCGGACTCCTACAATGAGCAGTTCTTC	CASGLADSYNEQFF
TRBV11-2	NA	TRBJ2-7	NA	TGTGCCAGCAGCCCTCAGGGAGGCGAGCAGTACTTC	CASSPQGGEQYF
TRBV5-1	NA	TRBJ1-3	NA	TGCGCCAGCAGCCGTTCACAGGAGTCTGGAAACACCATATATTTT	CASSRSQESGNTIYF
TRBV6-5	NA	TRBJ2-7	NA	TGTGCCAGCAGTTACGGGGGCCCGACGGTCTCCTACGAGCAGTACTTC	CASSYGGPTVSYEQYF
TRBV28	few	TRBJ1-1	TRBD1	TGTGCCAGCAGTCCCGCCGGGACAGGGGGCGCGACTGAAGCTTTCTTT	CASSPAGTGGATEAFF
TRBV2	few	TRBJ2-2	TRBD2	TGTGCCAGCAGTGAAGGGACTAGCGGGGCGGGCGGGGAGCTGTTTTTT	CASSEGTSGAGGELFF
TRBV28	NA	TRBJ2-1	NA	TGTGCCAGCAGTCCCATTAGATGGGGCGCCTCCAATGAGCAGTTCTTC	CASSPIRWGASNEQFF
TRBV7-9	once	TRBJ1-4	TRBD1	TGTGCCAGCAGCTCACAGACAGGGTCGGAAAAACTGTTTTTT	CASSSQTGSEKLFF
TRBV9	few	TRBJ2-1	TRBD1	TGTGCCAGCAGCGTAGGGGACAGTGGTTCCATTTACAATGAGCAGTTCTTC	CASSVGDSGSIYNEQFF
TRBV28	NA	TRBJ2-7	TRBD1	TGTGCCAGCAGTTCGACACACAGGGGGCGGATATTCCACGAGCAGTACTTC	CASSSTHRGRIFHEQYF
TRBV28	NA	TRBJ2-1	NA	TGTGCCAGCAGTTATTCGACGGAAGGGGTCGACAATGAGCAGTTCTTC	CASSYSTEGVDNEQFF
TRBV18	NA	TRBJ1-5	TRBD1	TGTGCCAGCTCACCACCCACAGGGGGCAATCAGCCCCAGCATTTT	CASSPPTGGNQPQHF
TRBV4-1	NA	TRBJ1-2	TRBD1	TGCGCCAGCAGCCAAGAAGCTCAGGGGGTTAGGTATGGCTACACCTTC	CASSQEAQGVRYGYTF
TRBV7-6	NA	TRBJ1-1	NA	TGTGCCAGCAGCTTAGCTACAAACACTGAAGCTTTCTTT	CASSLATNTEAFF
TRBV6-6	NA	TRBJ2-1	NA	TGTGCCAGCAGCCCGGGGGTACATGAGCAGTTCTTC	CASSPGVHEQFF
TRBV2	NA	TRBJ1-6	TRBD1	TGTGCCAGCAGTGCAACAGGGGAGAGAAATTCACCCCTCCACTTT	CASSATGERNSPLHF
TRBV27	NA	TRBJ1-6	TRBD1	TGTGCCAGCAGTGCGGACAGGGGGCTATCACCCCTCCACTTT	CASSADRGLSPLHF
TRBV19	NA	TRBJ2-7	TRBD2	TGTGCCAGTAGTATAGATGGACTAGCGGGAGCTGTGCAGTACTTC	CASSIDGLAGAVQYF
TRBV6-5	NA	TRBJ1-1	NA	TGTGCCAGCAGAGAAAACGGTGCGACTGAAGCTTTCTTT	CASRENGATEAFF
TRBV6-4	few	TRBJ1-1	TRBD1	TGTGCCAGAGAAATACCGGGACAGCACGCCATGAACACTGAAGCTTTCTTT	CAREIPGQHAMNTEAFF
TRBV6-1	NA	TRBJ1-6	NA	TGTGCCAGTAGTGAAAACCCAGGGGCGCTCAATTCACCCCTCCACTTT	CASSENPGALNSPLHF
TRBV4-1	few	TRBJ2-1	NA	TGCGCCAGCAGCCAAGTTGGGGGGAGCTACAATGAGCAGTTCTTC	CASSQVGGSYNEQFF
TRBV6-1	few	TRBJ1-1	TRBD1	TGTGCCAGCACCGTGGACAGGGGGCGAACTGAAGCTTTCTTT	CASTVDRGRTEAFF
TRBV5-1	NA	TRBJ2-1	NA	TGCGCCAGCAGCCCGGGGGTAGCGGAGGGGAATGAGCAGTTCTTC	CASSPGVAEGNEQFF
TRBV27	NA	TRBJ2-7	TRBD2	TGTGCCAGCAGTTTCATCGGGAGGGCCGGCTCCGAGCAGTACTTC	CASSFIGRAGSEQYF